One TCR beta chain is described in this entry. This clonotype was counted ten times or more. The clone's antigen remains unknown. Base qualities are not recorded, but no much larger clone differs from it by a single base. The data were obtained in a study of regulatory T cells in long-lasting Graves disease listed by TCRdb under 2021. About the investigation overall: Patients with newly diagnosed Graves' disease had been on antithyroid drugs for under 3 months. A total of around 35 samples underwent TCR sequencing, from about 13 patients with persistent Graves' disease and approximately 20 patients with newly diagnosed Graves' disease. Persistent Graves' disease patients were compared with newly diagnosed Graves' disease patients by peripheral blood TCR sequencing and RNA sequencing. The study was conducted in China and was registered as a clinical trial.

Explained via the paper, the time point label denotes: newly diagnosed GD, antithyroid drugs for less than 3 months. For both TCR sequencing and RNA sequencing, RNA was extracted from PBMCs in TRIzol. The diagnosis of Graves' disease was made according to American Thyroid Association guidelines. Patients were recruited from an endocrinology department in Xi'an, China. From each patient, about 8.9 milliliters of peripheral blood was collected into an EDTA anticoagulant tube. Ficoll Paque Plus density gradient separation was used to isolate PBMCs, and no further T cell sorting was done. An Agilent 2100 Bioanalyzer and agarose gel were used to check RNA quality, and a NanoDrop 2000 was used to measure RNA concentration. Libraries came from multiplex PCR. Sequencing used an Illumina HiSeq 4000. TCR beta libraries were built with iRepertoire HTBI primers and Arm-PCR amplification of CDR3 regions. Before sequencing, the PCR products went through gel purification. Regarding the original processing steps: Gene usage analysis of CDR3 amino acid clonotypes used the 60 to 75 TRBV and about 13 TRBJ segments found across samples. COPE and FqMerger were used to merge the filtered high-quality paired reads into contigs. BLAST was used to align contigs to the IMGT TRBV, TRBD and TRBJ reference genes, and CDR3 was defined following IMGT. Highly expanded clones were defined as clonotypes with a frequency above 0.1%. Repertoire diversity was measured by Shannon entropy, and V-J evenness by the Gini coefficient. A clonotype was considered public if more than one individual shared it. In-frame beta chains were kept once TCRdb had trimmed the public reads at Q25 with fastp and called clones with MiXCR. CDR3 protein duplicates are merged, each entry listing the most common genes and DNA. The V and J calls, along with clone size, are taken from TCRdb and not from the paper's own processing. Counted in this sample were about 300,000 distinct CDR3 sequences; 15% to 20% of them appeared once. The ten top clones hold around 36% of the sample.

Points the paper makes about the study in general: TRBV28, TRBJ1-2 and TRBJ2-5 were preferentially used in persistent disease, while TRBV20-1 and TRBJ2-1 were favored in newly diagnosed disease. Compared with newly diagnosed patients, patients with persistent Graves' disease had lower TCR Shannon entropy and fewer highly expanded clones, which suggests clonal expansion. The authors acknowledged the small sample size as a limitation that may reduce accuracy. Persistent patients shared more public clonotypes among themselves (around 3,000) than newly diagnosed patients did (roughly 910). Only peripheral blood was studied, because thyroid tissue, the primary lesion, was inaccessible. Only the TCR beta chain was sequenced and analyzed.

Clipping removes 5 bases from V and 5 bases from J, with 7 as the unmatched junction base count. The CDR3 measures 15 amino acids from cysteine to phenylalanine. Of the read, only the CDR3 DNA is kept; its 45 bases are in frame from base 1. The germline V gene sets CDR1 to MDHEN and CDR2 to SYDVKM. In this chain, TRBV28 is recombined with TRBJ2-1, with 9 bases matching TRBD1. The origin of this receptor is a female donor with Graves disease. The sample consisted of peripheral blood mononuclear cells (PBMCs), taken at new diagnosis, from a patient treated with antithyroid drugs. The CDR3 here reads CASSLTGQGNNEQFF. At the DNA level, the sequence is TGTGCCAGCAGTCTTACAGGACAGGGGAACAATGAGCAGTTCTTC.